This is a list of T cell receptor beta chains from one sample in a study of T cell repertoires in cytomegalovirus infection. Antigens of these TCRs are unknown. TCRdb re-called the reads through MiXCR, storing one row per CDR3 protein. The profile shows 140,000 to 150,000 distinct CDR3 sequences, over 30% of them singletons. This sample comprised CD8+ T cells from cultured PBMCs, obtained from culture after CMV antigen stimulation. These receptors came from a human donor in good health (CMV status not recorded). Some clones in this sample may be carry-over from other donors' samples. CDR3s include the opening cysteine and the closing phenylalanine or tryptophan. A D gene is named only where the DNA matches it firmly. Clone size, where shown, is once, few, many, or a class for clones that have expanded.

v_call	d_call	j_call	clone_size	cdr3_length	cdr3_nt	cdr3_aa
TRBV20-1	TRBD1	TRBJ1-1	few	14	TGCAGTGCTAGACCTCAGAATAGGGGGCAAGAAGCTTTCTTT	CSARPQNRGQEAFF
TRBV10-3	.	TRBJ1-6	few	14	TGTGCCACCGAGCCGGGGGCAGTTAATTCACCCCTCCACTTT	CATEPGAVNSPLHF
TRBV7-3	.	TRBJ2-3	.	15	TGTGCCAGCAGCACGGGAACAGGGAGCACAGATACGCAGTATTTT	CASSTGTGSTDTQYF
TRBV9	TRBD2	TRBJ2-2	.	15	TGTGCCAGCAGCGTAAGCGGGGGGAGGACCGGGGAGCTGTTTTTT	CASSVSGGRTGELFF
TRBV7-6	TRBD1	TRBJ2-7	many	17	TGTGCCAGCAGCTTAGGTTCTGGACAGGGACAGTCCTACGAGCAGTACTTC	CASSLGSGQGQSYEQYF
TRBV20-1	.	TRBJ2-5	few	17	TGCAGTGCTATAGAGACAGGCCTCGGATGGTTACAAGAGACCCAGTACTTC	CSAIETGLGWLQETQYF
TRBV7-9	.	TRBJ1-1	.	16	TGTGCCAGCAGCTTAGCACAGGAGAGCATGAACACTGAAGCTTTCTTT	CASSLAQESMNTEAFF
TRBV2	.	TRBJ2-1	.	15	TGTGCCAGCAGTTTACTAGGACTCTCCTACAATGAGCAGTTCTTC	CASSLLGLSYNEQFF
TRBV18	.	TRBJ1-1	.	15	TGTGTCAGCTCAGTATCCAGGGGTCTGAACACTGAAGCTTTCTTT	CVSSVSRGLNTEAFF
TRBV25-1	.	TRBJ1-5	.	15	TGTGCCAGCAGTGATGGCGCACGTAGCAATCAGCCCCAGCATTTT	CASSDGARSNQPQHF
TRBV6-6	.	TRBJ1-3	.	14	TGTGCCAGCACCGCCTTGGGCCCTGGAAACACCATATATTTT	CASTALGPGNTIYF
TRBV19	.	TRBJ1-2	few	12	TGTGCCAGTACCCCATCCCAAGGCGGCTACACCTTC	CASTPSQGGYTF
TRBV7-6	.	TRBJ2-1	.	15	TGTGCCAGCAGCTTAGCCGCGGACAGAAACAATGAGCAGTTCTTC	CASSLAADRNNEQFF
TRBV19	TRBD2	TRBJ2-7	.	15	TGTGCCAGTAGTCTTCGAATAGCGGGGATCCACGAGCAGTACTTC	CASSLRIAGIHEQYF
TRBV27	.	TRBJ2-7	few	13	TGTGCCAGCAGTGCTTACGGCCCCTACGAGCAGTACTTC	CASSAYGPYEQYF
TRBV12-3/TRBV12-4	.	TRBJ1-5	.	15	TGTGCCAGCAGTTTAAAAGGGTTCCGCAATCAGCCCCAGCATTTT	CASSLKGFRNQPQHF
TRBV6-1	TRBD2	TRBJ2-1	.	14	TGTGCCAGCAGTACTAGCGGGGGCGGGAGTGAGCAGTTCTTC	CASSTSGGGSEQFF
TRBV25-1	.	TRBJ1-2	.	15	TGTGCCAGCAGTGAATCGGCGGGGTTCGGATATGGCTACACCTTC	CASSESAGFGYGYTF
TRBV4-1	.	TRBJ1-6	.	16	TGCGCCAGCAGCCCAGTAATGGGGGGGTATAATTCACCCCTCCACTTT	CASSPVMGGYNSPLHF
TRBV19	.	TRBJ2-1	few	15	TGTGCCAGTAGTATAGAGGAAAGCTCCTACAATGAGCAGTTCTTC	CASSIEESSYNEQFF
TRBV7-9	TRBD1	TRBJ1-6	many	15	TGTGCCAGCAGCTTCCCGGACAGGGCTAATTCACCCCTCCACTTT	CASSFPDRANSPLHF
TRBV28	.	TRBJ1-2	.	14	TGTGCCAGCAGGTTAGACAGCTCGAACTATGGCTACACCTTC	CASRLDSSNYGYTF
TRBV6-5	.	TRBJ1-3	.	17	TGTGCCAGCAGTTACTCGGATGACCCGAGCCCTGGAAACACCATATATTTT	CASSYSDDPSPGNTIYF
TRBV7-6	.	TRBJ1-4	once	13	TGTGCCAGCAACATTGGGGGAGGAGAAAAACTGTTTTTT	CASNIGGGEKLFF
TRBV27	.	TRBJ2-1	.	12	TGTGCCAGCAGTTCGCTAGCTAATGAGCAGTTCTTC	CASSSLANEQFF
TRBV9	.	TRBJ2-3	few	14	TGTGCCAGCAGCCCCTGGACAGGCACAGATACGCAGTATTTT	CASSPWTGTDTQYF
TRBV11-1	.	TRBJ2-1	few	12	TGTGCCAGCAGCTTAGCTTCCAATGAGCAGTTCTTC	CASSLASNEQFF